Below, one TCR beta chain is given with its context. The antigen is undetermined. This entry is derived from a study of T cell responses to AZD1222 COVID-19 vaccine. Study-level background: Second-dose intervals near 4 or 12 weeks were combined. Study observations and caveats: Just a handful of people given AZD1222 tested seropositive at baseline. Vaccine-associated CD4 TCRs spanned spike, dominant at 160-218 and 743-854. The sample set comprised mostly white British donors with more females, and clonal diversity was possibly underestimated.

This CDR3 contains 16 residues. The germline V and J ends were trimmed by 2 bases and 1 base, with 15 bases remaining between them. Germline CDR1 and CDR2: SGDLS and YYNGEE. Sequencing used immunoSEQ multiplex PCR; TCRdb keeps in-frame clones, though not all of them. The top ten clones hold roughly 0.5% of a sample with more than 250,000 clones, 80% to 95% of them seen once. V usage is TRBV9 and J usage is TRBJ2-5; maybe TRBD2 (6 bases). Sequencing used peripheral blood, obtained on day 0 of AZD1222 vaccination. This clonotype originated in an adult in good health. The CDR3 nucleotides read TGTGCCAGCAGCGTGGATGTCGGGGACTCCCAAGAGACCCAGTACTTC. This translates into CASSVDVGDSQETQYF.